This TCR beta chain was sequenced during a study of shared clonotypes between healthy human individuals. Study-level points and caveats: Donor clonotype sharing was expected to depend on sequencing depth. Researchers sampled blood only, noting tissue repertoires likely differ. Relative to their counterparts shared across all four donors, non-shared clonotypes exhibited diminished generation probabilities. Four donors shared around 5.2% of their naive CD4 clonotypes.

As concerns this clone: Its antigen remains unidentified.

Clones were read by immunoSEQ multiplex PCR, and TCRdb kept only the in-frame ones, dropping some. The table includes about 1 million clones, around 76% detected once. Looked up from germline, CDR1 is WSHSY and CDR2 is SAAADI. CDR3 size: 14 residues. J gave up 5 bases and V 6 bases, and 5 bases lay outside the gene matches. The source material was memory CD4+ T cells sorted from blood. Noted subset: CD45RA-negative fraction. The V gene is TRBV10-2, the J gene TRBJ2-2; TRBD2 matches 8 bases. This TCR was sampled from a man between 18 and 29 years old in good health. CDR3 bases: TGCGCCAGCAGGGGGACTAGTTCTACCGGGGAGCTGTTTTTT. Residues: CASRGTSSTGELFF.